Only a few counts were recorded for the clone carrying this T cell receptor (beta chain). Its antigen is not identified. Germline-derived CDR1 and CDR2 are SQVTM and ANQGSEA. The CDR3 runs to 13 residues. The J segment lost 2 bases and the V segment lost 5 bases, leaving 3 bases of the junction unmatched. The donors, aged roughly 6 to 90, were healthy Caucasians from Russia. A second PCR, run for roughly 7 to 11 cycles, used a sample-barcoded 5' primer plus a J-beta primer mix. TCRdb ran MiXCR on the 5' RACE reads and lists one entry per CDR3 protein. This sample carries about 730,000 distinct CDR3 sequences, roughly 41% of them seen once, and the ten largest clones take around 20%. The sample comes from a study of blood T cells in healthy people across ages. Broader study findings: Both higher diversity and more naive CD4+ cells marked long-lived donors when set against aged donors. Unknown donor CMV status possibly confounded expanded clonotype changes.

The rearrangement uses TRBV29-1 and TRBJ1-5; 7 nucleotides line up with TRBD1. Specimen: blood. This sequence originates from a woman in her fifties or sixties in good health. In DNA form, the CDR3 reads TGCAGCGTTCAAACAGGGGGCAATCAGCCCCAGCATTTT. Translated: CSVQTGGNQPQHF.